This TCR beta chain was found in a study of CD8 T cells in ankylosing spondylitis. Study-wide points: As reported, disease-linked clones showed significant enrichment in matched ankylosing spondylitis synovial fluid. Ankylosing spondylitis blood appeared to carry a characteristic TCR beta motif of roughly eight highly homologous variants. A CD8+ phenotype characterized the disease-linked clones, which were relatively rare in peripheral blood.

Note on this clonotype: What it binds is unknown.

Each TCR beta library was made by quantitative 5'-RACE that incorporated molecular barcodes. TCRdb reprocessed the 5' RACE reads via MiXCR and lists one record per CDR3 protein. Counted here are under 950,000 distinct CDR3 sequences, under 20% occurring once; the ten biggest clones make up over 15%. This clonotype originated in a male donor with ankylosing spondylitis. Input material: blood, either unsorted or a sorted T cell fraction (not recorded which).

CDR3 sequence reads: CASSLGVSRGQGELHF. The CDR3 nucleotides read TGTGCCAGCAGTTTAGGAGTTAGCCGGGGCCAGGGAGAACTACATTTT. The rearrangement links TRBV12-3 or TRBV12-4 to TRBJ1-5, with a possible D match to TRBD1 (5 bases). V was pared by 1 base and J by 16 bases, with 26 bases between. CDR3 length: 16 amino acids.